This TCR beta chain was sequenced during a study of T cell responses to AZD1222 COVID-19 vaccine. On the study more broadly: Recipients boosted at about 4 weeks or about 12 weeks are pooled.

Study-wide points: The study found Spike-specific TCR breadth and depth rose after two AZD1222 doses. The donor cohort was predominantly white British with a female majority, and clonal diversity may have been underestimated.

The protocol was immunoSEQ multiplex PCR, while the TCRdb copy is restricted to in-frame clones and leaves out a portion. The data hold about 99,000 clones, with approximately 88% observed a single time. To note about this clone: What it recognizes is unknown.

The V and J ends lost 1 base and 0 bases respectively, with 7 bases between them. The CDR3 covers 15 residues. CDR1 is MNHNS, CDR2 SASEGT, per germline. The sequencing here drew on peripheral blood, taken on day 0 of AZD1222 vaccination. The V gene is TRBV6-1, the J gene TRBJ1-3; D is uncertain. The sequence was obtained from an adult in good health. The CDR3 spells CASSEGAFSGNTIYF. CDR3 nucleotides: TGTGCCAGCAGTGAAGGGGCCTTCTCTGGAAACACCATATATTTT.